The present entry profiles one T cell receptor (beta chain) with its context. Its antigen is unknown. This PCR relied on a set of 60 Vbeta primers and 13 Jbeta primers. The repertoire was sequenced with immunoSEQ multiplex PCR; TCRdb's copy has only in-frame clones and lacks some. The profile shows about 160,000 clones, around 78% of them singletons. CDR1 and CDR2 from the germline V gene are SGHTS and YDEGEE. V was trimmed by 0 bases and J by 4 bases, leaving 11 bases between them. The CDR3 is made up of 15 amino acids. The data were taken from a study of cytomegalovirus exposure and HLA in healthy donors. Points from the study as a whole: DRB1 showed the most TCR associations and HLA-C the fewest in a later analysis, as rates varied by HLA locus. Overall, roughly 150 TCR beta chains were annotated as cytomegalovirus-associated.

The receptor was isolated from a woman between 35 and 50 years old in good health and CMV-seronegative. V and J are TRBV5-8 and TRBJ1-5, with D possibly TRBD1 on 5 matching bases. Source material: PBMCs. Written as DNA, the CDR3 is TGTGCCAGCAGCTTGGGGCAGGGTTTGAATCAGCCCCAGCATTTT. Residues: CASSLGQGLNQPQHF.